The 9 T cell receptor beta chains below were found in one sample sequenced in a study of cytomegalovirus exposure and HLA in healthy donors. PCR primers comprised 60 Vbeta and 13 Jbeta primers. Some clones are missing from TCRdb's copy, which holds only in-frame ones; the method was immunoSEQ multiplex PCR. The profile shows 150,000 to 200,000 clones, 70% to 85% of them singletons. What was sequenced was PBMCs. The receptor set was obtained from a woman in her 30s in good health and CMV-seronegative.

On this clone: A junction boundary mismatches the germline segment, possibly from a read error. The V and J genes are TRBV7-9 and TRBJ2-7; TRBD1 agrees at 9 bases. CDR1 is SEHNR and CDR2 is FQNEAQ in the germline V gene (reference sequence). The CDR3 loop spans 16 amino acids. CDR3 region: CSSSLGQGTFNGDLYF. CDR3 DNA sequence: TGTTCCAGCAGCTTGGGACAGGGAACCTTCAATGGAGATCTGTACTTC.

The chain combines TRBV19 with TRBJ2-7, with a tentative D call TRBD1 (6 bases). Germline loops: CDR1 LNHDA, CDR2 SQIVND (reference sequence). Trimming cost V 5 bases and J 2 bases, with 10 bases left between them. CDR3 length equals 13 residues. The CDR3 loop reads CASSAGQPYEQYF. The CDR3 coding sequence is TGTGCCAGTAGTGCCGGACAGCCCTACGAGCAGTACTTC. The full variable domain, completed using reference TRBV19 and TRBJ2-7, is DGGITQSPKYLFRKEGQNVTLSCEQNLNHDAMYWYRQDPGQGLRLIYYSQIVNDFQKGDIAEGYSVSREKKESFPLTVTSAQKNPTAFYLCASSAGQPYEQYFGPGTRLTVT.

This clone showed up just a few times. The chain employs TRBV19 and TRBJ2-7; a possible D gene is TRBD2 (6 bases). Trimming removed 5 bases from V and 7 bases from J, with 18 bases in between. The CDR3 is 14 amino acids. CDR1 and CDR2 (germline): LNHDA, SQIVND (reference sequence). Here the CDR3 reads CASSSGGSPGEQYF. CDR3 in DNA: TGTGCCAGTAGTTCCGGAGGGTCCCCGGGAGAGCAGTACTTC.

V is TRBV7-8 and J is TRBJ2-5, with a tentative D call TRBD1 (6 bases). The end of the DNA aligns better with TRBJ2-7, so the J call may be wrong. This CDR3 spans 13 amino acids. Germline V gene lookup returns CDR1 SGHVS and CDR2 FQNEAQ. The DNA for the CDR3 is TGTGCCAGCAGCTCGCACCCGGACAGCGAGCAGTACTTC. As protein: CASSSHPDSEQYF.

This clone was picked up a small number of times. The chain couples TRBV6-6 to TRBJ1-5; weak D call: TRBD1 (6 bases). V gave up 9 bases and J gave up 0 bases, with 12 bases separating them. The CDR3 consists of 14 residues. The germline CDR1 and CDR2 sequences are MNHNY and SVGAGI (reference sequence). The CDR3 here is CASTDSNSNQPQHF. The CDR3 region has the DNA TGTGCCAGTACGGACAGTAATAGCAATCAGCCCCAGCATTTT.

The V call is TRBV7-2, the J call TRBJ2-1, with no clear D. Trimming shortened V by 3 bases and J by 4 bases, and 4 bases separated the two germline ends. Per germline, CDR1 SGHTA and CDR2 FQGNSA. This CDR3 contains 12 residues. The CDR3 loop is CASSFGYNEQFF. CDR3 in DNA: TGTGCCAGCAGCTTCGGTTACAATGAGCAGTTCTTC.

This clone was detected only a few times. This sequence joins TRBV4-2 and TRBJ2-7, with a possible D match to TRBD2 (6 bases). CDR3 length: 14 residues. V lost 0 bases, J lost 6 bases, and 12 bases lay in between. Germline lookup yields CDR1 LGHNA and CDR2 YNFKEQ. This chain's CDR3 is CASSQDLLSGEQYF. The CDR3 DNA sequence: TGTGCCAGCAGCCAAGATCTGCTTAGCGGCGAGCAGTACTTC.

The chain recombines TRBV9 with TRBJ2-7; D perhaps matches TRBD2 (5 bases). Trimming took off 2 bases at V and 3 bases at J, with 21 bases between the two ends. CDR1 is SGDLS and CDR2 is YYNGEE in the germline V gene. The CDR3 runs 17 residues. CDR3 protein: CASSVRPITSFGYEQYF. In nucleotides, the CDR3 is TGTGCCAGCAGCGTCCGCCCTATAACTAGTTTTGGCTACGAGCAGTACTTC.

J is TRBJ2-1 and V is TRBV7-3; 9 bases map to TRBD2. V shed 1 base and J 6 bases; nucleotides not matched to a gene: 13. This CDR3 spans 18 amino acids. The germline V gene has CDR1 SGHTA and CDR2 FQGTGA. CDR3 amino acids: CASSLIPRISGSFNEQFF. The DNA for the CDR3 is TGTGCCAGCAGCTTAATTCCGCGGATTAGCGGGAGTTTCAATGAGCAGTTCTTC.